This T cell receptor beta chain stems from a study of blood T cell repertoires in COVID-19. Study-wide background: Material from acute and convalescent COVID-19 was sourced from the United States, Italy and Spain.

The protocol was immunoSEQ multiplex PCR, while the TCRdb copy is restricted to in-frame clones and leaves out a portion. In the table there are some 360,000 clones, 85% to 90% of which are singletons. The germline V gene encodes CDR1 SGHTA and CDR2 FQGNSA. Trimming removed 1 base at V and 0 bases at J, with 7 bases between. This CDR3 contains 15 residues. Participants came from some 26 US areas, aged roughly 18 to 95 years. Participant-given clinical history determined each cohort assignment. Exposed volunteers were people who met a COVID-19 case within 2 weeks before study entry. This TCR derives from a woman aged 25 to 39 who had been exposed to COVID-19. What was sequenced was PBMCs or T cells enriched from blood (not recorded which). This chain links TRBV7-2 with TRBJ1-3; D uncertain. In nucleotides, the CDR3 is TGTGCCAGCAGCTTAGACTGGAGCTCTGGAAACACCATATATTTT. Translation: CASSLDWSSGNTIYF.